Each of the 25 T cell receptor beta chains below was sequenced from the same sample in a study of blood T cells in healthy people across ages. Next came a second PCR, run for about 6 to 11 cycles, which used a sample-barcoded 5' primer along with a J-beta primer mix. From the 5' RACE reads, TCRdb called clonotypes with MiXCR, one entry per CDR3 protein. The table records 1.4 million to 1.5 million distinct CDR3 sequences, about 40% of them present only once. Material for sequencing was blood. The receptors shown here come from a woman aged 18-29 years in good health.

The chain links TRBV4-1 to TRBJ2-1; 11 nucleotides agree with TRBD2. The CDR3 has 15 residues. V lost 1 base, J lost 8 bases, and 4 bases stayed unmatched. Germline V gene sequence: CDR1 MGHRA, CDR2 YSYEKL. The DNA for the CDR3 is TGCGCCAGCAGCCAAGGACTAGCGGGATCGCATGAGCAGTTCTTC. It specifies CASSQGLAGSHEQFF.

This clonotype was detected a few times. The chain is built from TRBV12-3 or TRBV12-4 and TRBJ2-1; the D gene is possibly TRBD1 (5 bases). This CDR3 comprises 13 residues. V shed 7 bases and J shed 9 bases, with 16 bases lying between them. Here the CDR3 DNA reads TGTGCCAGCACCCTCCGCCAGGGCGGTGAGCAGTTCTTC. Encoded protein: CASTLRQGGEQFF.

This clonotype appeared a few times. The V call is TRBV15, the J call TRBJ2-4; tentative D call: TRBD2 (6 bases). The DNA matches TRBJ2-7 better at its end, which makes the J call doubtful. Germline-derived CDR1 and CDR2 are LNHNV and YYDKDF (reference sequence). This CDR3 region has 15 residues. The CDR3 spells CATSLNRESVDEQYF. For the CDR3, the DNA is TGTGCCACCAGCTTAAATCGGGAGAGCGTCGACGAGCAGTACTTC.

The chain carries TRBV14 and TRBJ1-1; a weak D match, TRBD1 (5 bases). V shed 4 bases and J shed 4 bases, with 13 bases lying between them. Germline CDR1 and CDR2: SGHDN and FVKESK. This CDR3 has 14 amino acids. This CDR3 is CASSPWDGGTEAFF. The CDR3 DNA reads as TGTGCCAGCAGCCCTTGGGACGGGGGCACTGAAGCTTTCTTT.

This clonotype was counted only a few times. The V and J genes are TRBV28 and TRBJ2-5, with TRBD1 as a possible D gene (6 bases). Per the germline V gene, CDR1 is MDHEN and CDR2 is SYDVKM. The CDR3 has 14 residues. Trimming removed 6 bases at V and 11 bases at J, with 22 bases between. Here the CDR3 reads CASREPDRPLGQYF. DNA for the CDR3: TGTGCCAGCAGAGAACCGGACAGACCCCTAGGGCAGTACTTC. Full variable domain (missing parts from reference TRBV28 and TRBJ2-5): DVKVTQSSRYLVKRTGEKVFLECVQDMDHENMFWYRQDPGLGLRLIYFSYDVKMKEKGDIPEGYSVSREKKERFSLILESASTNQTSMYLCASREPDRPLGQYFGPGTRLLVL.

J is TRBJ1-4 and V is TRBV2; D gene uncertain. V lost 6 bases, J lost 1 base, and 9 bases lay in between. CDR3 length equals 14 residues. CDR1 SNHLY and CDR2 FYNNEI come from the germline V gene. The CDR3 DNA is TGTGCCAGCAGAGTCAGCCAAACTAATGAAAAACTGTTTTTT. As protein: CASRVSQTNEKLFF.

The J gene is TRBJ1-2, the V gene TRBV4-1; D perhaps matches TRBD1 (5 bases). The CDR3 sequence is 15 residues long. Between the trimmed V and J ends, which lost 1 base and 0 bases, there was a span of 9 bases. The germline V gene encodes CDR1 MGHRA and CDR2 YSYEKL. CDR3 protein: CASSQVRGSNYGYTF. The CDR3 nucleotides read TGCGCCAGCAGCCAAGTTCGGGGCTCTAACTATGGCTACACCTTC.

The chain recombines TRBV7-3 with TRBJ2-3, with D tentatively TRBD2 (6 bases). V lost 5 bases and J lost 6, with 15 bases in between. Germline V gene data show CDR1 as SGHTA and CDR2 as FQGTGA. This CDR3 spans 14 amino acids. DNA of the CDR3: TGTGCCAGCAGCCGGGCGGGGCAGTGGGATACGCAGTATTTT. Protein sequence: CASSRAGQWDTQYF.

This clonotype appeared a few times. The chain recombines TRBV20-1 with TRBJ1-4, with D unresolved. Germline-derived CDR1 and CDR2 are DFQATT and SNEGSKA (reference sequence). Trimming pared 5 bases from V and 2 bases from J, leaving 9 bases between. CDR3 size: 13 residues. CDR3 sequence: CSAPGRTNEKLFF. The CDR3 nucleotides read TGCAGTGCTCCCGGGAGGACTAATGAAAAACTGTTTTTT.

This clonotype was detected only a few times. The rearrangement links TRBV6-1 to TRBJ2-3; D perhaps matches TRBD2 (6 bases). Trimming removed 6 bases at V and 2 bases at J, with 24 bases between. The germline V gene encodes CDR1 MNHNS and CDR2 SASEGT. The CDR3 contains 18 residues. CDR3: CASRETRSHNTVTDTQYF. The DNA of the CDR3 is TGTGCCAGCAGAGAGACTAGATCCCACAACACCGTCACAGATACGCAGTATTTT.

The table lists this clonotype with a few counts. The chain combines TRBV20-1 with TRBJ2-1, with TRBD2 identical over 9 bases. Germline V gene sequence: CDR1 DFQATT, CDR2 SNEGSKA (reference sequence). Unmatched junction bases numbered 3, after V lost 2 bases and J lost 10 bases. The CDR3 has 12 amino acids. CDR3 sequence reads: CSARFGTSEQFF. In nucleotides, the CDR3 is TGCAGTGCTAGATTCGGGACTAGCGAGCAGTTCTTC.

The chain employs TRBV6-6 and TRBJ1-2, with 10 positions matching TRBD1. Germline lookup yields CDR1 MNHNY and CDR2 SVGAGI (reference sequence). CDR3 length equals 14 residues. V shed 4 bases and J 8 bases; nucleotides not matched to a gene: 7. The CDR3 is CASSLIGTGAGYTF. CDR3 coding DNA: TGTGCCAGCAGTTTAATCGGGACAGGGGCCGGCTACACCTTC.

This clonotype was seen many times. CDR3 region: CSARVGLAGAQETQYF. CDR3 in DNA: TGCAGTGCTAGAGTCGGGCTAGCGGGGGCCCAAGAGACCCAGTACTTC. V gene TRBV20-1 combines with J gene TRBJ2-5, with TRBD2 matching over 10 bases. J gave up 1 base and V 1 base, and 6 bases lay outside the gene matches. The V gene's germline CDR1 is DFQATT and CDR2 SNEGSKA (reference sequence). The CDR3 loop spans 16 amino acids.

About this clonotype itself: Possible read error: a much larger clone is one base away. The chain combines TRBV9 with TRBJ2-1, with D hard to call. Germline lookup yields CDR1 SGDLS and CDR2 YYNGEE. This CDR3 is built from 11 residues. Deletions cut 0 bases from V and 9 bases from J, with 4 bases between. The CDR3 DNA sequence: TGTGCCAGCAGCGTAGCCACTGAGCAGTTCTTC. Translated: CASSVATEQFF.

About this clonotype itself: Possible read error: a much larger clone is one base away. The chain joins TRBV2 to TRBJ2-5; the D is unclear. The V gene lost 5 bases and the J gene lost 6 bases, with 7 bases spanning the gap. This CDR3 is 11 amino acids long. CDR1 SNHLY and CDR2 FYNNEI come from the germline V gene. CDR3 bases: TGTGCCAGCAGTAAGATCCAGACCCAGTACTTC. Translating it yields CASSKIQTQYF.

This chain joins TRBV28 and TRBJ1-2; D ambiguous. V dropped 8 bases and J dropped 6 bases, with 10 bases sitting between them. Germline CDR1 is MDHEN and CDR2 is SYDVKM. This CDR3 is built from 11 residues. The CDR3 loop is CASGYLNGYTF. CDR3 nucleotides: TGTGCCAGCGGATACCTGAATGGCTACACCTTC.

The rearrangement uses TRBV5-1 and TRBJ2-7, with D tentatively TRBD1 (6 bases). CDR1 is SGHRS and CDR2 is YFSETQ in the germline V gene. V lost 3 bases to trimming and J lost 0 bases, with 13 bases between them. The CDR3 covers 15 residues. CDR3 residues: CASSSLQGLSYEQYF. CDR3 DNA sequence: TGCGCCAGCAGCTCCTTACAGGGTCTCTCCTACGAGCAGTACTTC.

The rearrangement joins TRBV15 to TRBJ2-3; 8 bases are shared with TRBD2. CDR3 size: 18 residues. Trimming took 5 bases from V and 2 from J; bases not matched to a gene: 15. Germline values: CDR1 LNHNV, CDR2 YYDKDF (reference sequence). The CDR3, as DNA: TGTGCCACCAGCGGCCCTTGGAGTAGCGGGACAATCACAGATACGCAGTATTTT. Translation: CATSGPWSSGTITDTQYF.

This rearrangement joins TRBV12-3 or TRBV12-4 to TRBJ2-7; the D gene is possibly TRBD1 (6 bases). The CDR3 spans 15 residues. Trimming cost V 3 bases and J 7 bases, with 19 bases left between them. The chain's CDR3 is CASSFVGARGWEQYF. CDR3 DNA: TGTGCCAGCAGTTTTGTGGGGGCGCGAGGATGGGAGCAGTACTTC.

This clonotype was found a few times. The gene calls are TRBV19 and TRBJ2-1; D is possibly TRBD1 or TRBD2 (5 bases each). CDR3 length: 15 residues. V was shortened by 9 bases and J by 6 bases, with 21 bases between the two germline ends. Germline V CDR1 and CDR2: LNHDA, SQIVND (reference sequence). The CDR3 loop reads CASLTGAAGSNEQFF. The CDR3 region has the DNA TGTGCCAGCTTAACCGGGGCCGCTGGTTCCAATGAGCAGTTCTTC. The full variable domain, with the rest looked up from reference TRBV19 and TRBJ2-1, is DGGITQSPKYLFRKEGQNVTLSCEQNLNHDAMYWYRQDPGQGLRLIYYSQIVNDFQKGDIAEGYSVSREKKESFPLTVTSAQKNPTAFYLCASLTGAAGSNEQFFGPGTRLTVL.

CDR3 bases: TGTGCCAGCAGCCCAAGACAGTCCTACGAGCAGTACTTC. Translation gives CASSPRQSYEQYF. The rearrangement uses TRBV3-1 and TRBJ2-7; D is possibly TRBD1 (5 bases). Trimming stripped 4 bases from V and 1 base from J, with 8 bases between. Germline CDR1 is LGHDT and CDR2 is YNNKEL (reference sequence). The CDR3 length is 13 residues.

J is TRBJ1-1 and V is TRBV27, with D possibly matching TRBD1 (6 bases). The CDR3 loop spans 17 amino acids. Germline assignment: CDR1 MNHEY and CDR2 SMNVEV (reference sequence). V was clipped by 5 bases and J by 2 bases, with 21 bases between them. In nucleotides, the CDR3 is TGTGCCAGCAGTACGAATCAGGACAGAGCCTTAAACACTGAAGCTTTCTTT. It yields the protein CASSTNQDRALNTEAFF.

The chain joins TRBV10-3 to TRBJ2-2; D gene unclear. This CDR3 contains 15 residues. Germline assignment: CDR1 ENHRY and CDR2 SYGVKD. V was clipped by 5 bases and J by 3 bases, with 13 bases between them. CDR3 sequence: CAISRLKVYTGELFF. In DNA form, the CDR3 reads TGTGCCATCAGTAGACTGAAGGTTTACACCGGGGAGCTGTTTTTT.

The gene calls are TRBV4-2 and TRBJ2-3; weak D call: TRBD2 (7 bases). The V end lost 1 base, the J end lost 2 bases, and 19 bases lay between the germline ends. Looked up from germline, CDR1 is LGHNA and CDR2 is YNFKEQ. The CDR3 has 18 residues. The CDR3 nucleotides read TGTGCCAGCAGCCAAGGAGGGGCGGGCGGGGGACACACAGATACGCAGTATTTT. Amino acid sequence: CASSQGGAGGGHTDTQYF.

In this sample, this clonotype turned up a few times. The chain couples TRBV28 to TRBJ1-5; D not resolved. Germline CDR1 MDHEN, CDR2 SYDVKM. Trimming removed 6 bases from V and 3 bases from J, with 9 bases in between. The CDR3 is 13 residues long. Here the CDR3 DNA reads TGTGCCAGCAGGAGGGCGACCAATCAGCCCCAGCATTTT. It is translated as CASRRATNQPQHF.